The 6 T cell receptor beta chains reported below all come from one sample, sequenced in a study of T cell changes during pregnancy in multiple sclerosis. Sequencing was performed with immunoSEQ multiplex PCR; in TCRdb, only in-frame clones are kept and a portion is missing. The sample holds tens of thousands of clones, nearly 90% seen once. Source: CD4+ T cells from peripheral blood mononuclear cells, taken in the first trimester of pregnancy. The origin of the receptors is a female donor with multiple sclerosis, enrolled in a pregnancy study.

J is TRBJ2-5 and V is TRBV7-2, with 12 bases lining up with TRBD1. Germline V gives CDR1 SGHTA, CDR2 FQGNSA. V lost 3 bases and J lost 4; bases outside the gene matches: 6. This CDR3 spans 16 amino acids. The CDR3 loop is CASSFRDRGRGETQYF. The CDR3 DNA reads TGTGCCAGCAGCTTTCGGGACAGGGGGCGCGGAGAGACCCAGTACTTC.

The sample holds a few counts of this clone. This rearrangement joins TRBV18 to TRBJ1-2, with D perhaps TRBD1 (5 bases). The CDR3 loop spans 15 amino acids. V was trimmed by 0 bases and J by 8 bases, leaving 16 bases between them. The germline gives CDR1 KGHSH, CDR2 LQKENI. In nucleotides, the CDR3 is TGTGCCAGCTCACCACCCCCGCAGGGATCGAGGGGCTACACCTTC. Its translation is CASSPPPQGSRGYTF.

This chain joins TRBV6-6 and TRBJ2-1; 12 nucleotides line up with TRBD2. CDR1 MNHNY and CDR2 SVGAGI come from the germline V gene (reference sequence). V lost 6 bases, J lost 7 bases, and 4 bases stayed unmatched. There are 14 residues in the CDR3. CDR3 residues: CASSKGLAGNEQFF. CDR3 DNA: TGTGCCAGCAGCAAAGGACTAGCGGGGAATGAGCAGTTCTTC.

This chain joins TRBV5-1 and TRBJ1-2; weak D call: TRBD1 (6 bases). From germline, CDR1 is SGHRS and CDR2 YFSETQ. The CDR3 length is 15 residues. Trimming stripped 1 base from V and 4 bases from J, with 14 bases between. The CDR3 region is CASSLTGGYGYGYTF. CDR3 bases: TGCGCCAGCAGCTTGACGGGGGGCTACGGCTATGGCTACACCTTC.

The chain combines TRBV7-9 with TRBJ1-1; TRBD1 might be the D (6 bases). The germline V gene has CDR1 SEHNR and CDR2 FQNEAQ (reference sequence). Deletions cut 4 bases from V and 4 bases from J, with 13 bases between. This CDR3 is 14 amino acids long. Written as DNA, the CDR3 is TGTGCCAGCAGCTACAGGGTGATGGGCACTGAAGCTTTCTTT. Encoded protein: CASSYRVMGTEAFF.

This chain connects TRBV5-1 to TRBJ2-3; 10 bases line up with TRBD2. The J segment lost 3 bases and the V segment lost 1 base, leaving 5 bases of the junction unmatched. Germline values: CDR1 SGHRS, CDR2 YFSETQ. The CDR3 has 16 amino acids. The CDR3 is CASSLPLAGDTDTQYF. The CDR3 region has the DNA TGCGCCAGCAGCTTGCCGCTAGCGGGGGATACAGATACGCAGTATTTT.